The T cell receptor beta chain described here comes from a study of shared clonotypes between healthy human individuals (TCRdb year 2020). Regarding the study in general: Two women and a few men aged 18 to 49 years were included in the cohort. Different laboratories and diverse techniques were used to prepare libraries and sequence TCR repertoires, to increase sequencing depth and limit assay-specific biases. To estimate repertoire size and how much clonotypes are shared between individuals, the study performed deep sequencing of blood TCR repertoires from 4 to 6 healthy adults. For each donor, three plates each were used for CD4 naive and CD4 memory, two plates were used for CD8 naive, and one plate was used for CD8 memory. Per donor, leukapheresis produced somewhere between about 0.94 and 8.9 billion PBMCs.

CDR1 and CDR2 are read off the germline V gene as MGHRA and YSYEKL. Trimming accounts for 4 bases at V and 2 bases at J, while the number of junction bases matched to no gene is 5. CDR3 length: 15 amino acids, cysteine to phenylalanine. Only CDR3 DNA is held: 45 bases, read in frame from base 1. Overall results and qualifications from the work: Even with the large sequencing depth, rarefaction of the sorted-subset datasets indicated that sequencing was incomplete. Pairwise subsampling led to the expectation that sequencing depth would affect the degree of clonotype sharing among donors. Compared with non-shared clonotypes, clonotypes shared by all four sorted-subset donors had higher generation probabilities. Naive subsets generally had larger estimated clonotype richness than memory subsets. When four donors were compared, the shared fraction of clonotypes was roughly 4.8% for naive CD4, 3% to 4% for naive CD8, 2% to 2.5% for memory CD4, and 0.35% to 0.4% for memory CD8. The small number of donors limited the genetic and exposure-history diversity represented. Sampling was restricted to blood, and TCR repertoires in tissues likely differ from the TCR repertoires found in blood.

Using the deep immunoSEQ assay, multiplex PCR amplified TCR CDR3 regions from genomic DNA. Extracted genomic DNA from each cell subset was distributed evenly across all wells of several immunoSEQ 96-well plates, and each plate was treated as a replicate. For sorted subsets, each replicate PCR was loaded with 200 ng genomic DNA, equivalent to 30,000 to 35,000 T cell genomes. The purified libraries were quantified using a Qubit 3.0 fluorometer, sized with a Bioanalyzer 2100, and then quantified again using the KAPA Library Quantification kit. A separate single-read 150-cycle Illumina NextSeq 550 flow cell was used to sequence each immunoSEQ 96-well plate. The authors' pipeline ran thus. Because only junctional sequences without quality scores were contained in the immunoSEQ output, filtering matching that applied to full-length reads could not be performed. Sequences were annotated with PyIR, a Python wrapper for IgBLAST v1.9, and V/J genes and CDR3 were assigned using IMGT germline references. Any read was removed if the V/J assignment was weak (E-value above 1e-6), the CDR3 was missing, or the read contained stop codons, out-of-frame junctions, or ambiguous translated residues. A V3J clonotype was defined by an identical inferred V gene, J gene, and CDR3 amino acid sequence. Percentage overlap between repertoires was computed as shared unique clonotypes divided by the size of the smaller repertoire. Repertoire richness was assessed with RTK rarefaction, the Chao1 estimator, and Recon v2.1 estimates of unobserved clonotypes. Generation probabilities were computed with OLGA for all TCRbeta clonotypes obtained by the gDNA method from a few donors. Entries here come from immuneACCESS through TCRdb and include only in-frame sequences with V and J called. Some clones fail to appear in such tables; in the studies checked, an unresolved V gene covers under half of the shortfall, and the cause of the remainder is unknown. That table furnishes V, J and clone size, whereas the DNA furnished D and trimming. The sample has about 1.9 million clones on record, just over 90% of them singletons. In total, the top ten clones hold less than 2% of the sample.

CD8 naive samples were CD45RO-negative cells positively selected for CCR7, giving a CD45RA+CCR7+ population that excluded TemRA cells. Healthy HIV-negative adults with no recently reported acute infections or vaccinations were included as donors. Every donor was a Caucasian adult living in Nashville, Tennessee, USA. After blood collection by leukapheresis, PBMCs were isolated using Ficoll-Histopaque density gradient centrifugation and then cryopreserved in the vapor phase of liquid nitrogen. Purity and quantity of every magnetically sorted T cell population were checked by analytical flow cytometry. From each sorted fraction, genomic DNA was isolated and quantified by UV absorbance on a Nanodrop 2000c. Remarks on this clone: Its recognized antigen is unknown. It has no much larger one-base neighbor in the sample; base qualities were not kept.

This sequence originates from a man between 18 and 35 years old in good health. Some clones in this sample may be carry-over from other donors' samples. The rearrangement combines TRBV4-1 with TRBJ2-3; 8 nucleotides in the junction match TRBD2. Sequencing used naive CD8+ T cells from PBMCs. The label giving this sample's cell subset or site can be read as: CD45RA+CCR7+. The CDR3 here reads CASSPTSADTDTQYF. The nucleotide sequence reads as follows: TGCGCCAGCAGCCCGACTAGCGCAGACACAGATACGCAGTATTTT.